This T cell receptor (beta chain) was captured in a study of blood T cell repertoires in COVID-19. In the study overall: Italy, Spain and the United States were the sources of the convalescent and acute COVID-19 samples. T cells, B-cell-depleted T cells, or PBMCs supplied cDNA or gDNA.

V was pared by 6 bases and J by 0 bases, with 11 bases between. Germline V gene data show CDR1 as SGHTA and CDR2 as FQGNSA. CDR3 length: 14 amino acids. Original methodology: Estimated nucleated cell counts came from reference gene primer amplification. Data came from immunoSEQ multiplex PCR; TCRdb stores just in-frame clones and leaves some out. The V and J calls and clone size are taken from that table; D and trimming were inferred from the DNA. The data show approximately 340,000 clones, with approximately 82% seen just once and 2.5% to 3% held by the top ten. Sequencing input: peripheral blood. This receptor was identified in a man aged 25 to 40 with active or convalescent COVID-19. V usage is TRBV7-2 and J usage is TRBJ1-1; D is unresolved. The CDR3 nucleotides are TGTGCCAGCAGAGAGGGATGGCTGAACACTGAAGCTTTCTTT. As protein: CASREGWLNTEAFF.